The clone carrying this T cell receptor beta chain was detected only a few times. Antigen unknown. The data belong to a study of response to subunit inactivated influenza vaccine. Study-wide results and caveats: Each seasonal flu vaccination may recruit only limited new T cells, authors suggested.

The ends were cut back, 4 bases at V and 5 bases at J, with 21 bases in the middle. The germline V gene encodes CDR1 SQVTM and CDR2 ANQGSEA. The length of the CDR3 is 15 residues. TCRdb recomputed calls from the RT-PCR reads with MiXCR, one row per CDR3 protein. The sample lists around 520,000 distinct CDR3 sequences, approximately 12% occurring once. The source was PBMCs from blood, collected on the day of vaccination. The chain joins TRBV29-1 to TRBJ2-7; D is perhaps TRBD1 (6 bases). This receptor was identified in a man aged 45-60 years who received an inactivated influenza vaccine. In nucleotides, the CDR3 is TGCAGCGTTGTTCGGCTTGGGCAGGGGTCCAACGAGCAGTACTTC. It encodes CSVVRLGQGSNEQYF.